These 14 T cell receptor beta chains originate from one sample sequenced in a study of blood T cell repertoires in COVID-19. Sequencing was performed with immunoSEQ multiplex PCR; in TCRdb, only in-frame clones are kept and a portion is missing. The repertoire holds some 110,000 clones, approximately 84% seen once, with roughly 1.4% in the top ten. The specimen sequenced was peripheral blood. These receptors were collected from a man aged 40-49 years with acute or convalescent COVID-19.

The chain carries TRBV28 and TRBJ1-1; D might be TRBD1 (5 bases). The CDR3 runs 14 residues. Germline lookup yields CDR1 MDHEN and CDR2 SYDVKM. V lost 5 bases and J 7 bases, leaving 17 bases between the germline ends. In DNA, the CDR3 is TGTGCCAGCAGTACGGCAGGGAATAGGGGTGAAGCTTTCTTT. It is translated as CASSTAGNRGEAFF.

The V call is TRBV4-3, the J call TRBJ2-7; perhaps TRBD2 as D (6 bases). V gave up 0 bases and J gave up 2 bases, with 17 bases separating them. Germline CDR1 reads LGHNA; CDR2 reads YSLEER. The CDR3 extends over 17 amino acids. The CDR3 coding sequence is TGCGCCAGCAGCCAAGACCGCGGAGGGACGAATCCCTACGAGCAGTACTTC. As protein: CASSQDRGGTNPYEQYF.

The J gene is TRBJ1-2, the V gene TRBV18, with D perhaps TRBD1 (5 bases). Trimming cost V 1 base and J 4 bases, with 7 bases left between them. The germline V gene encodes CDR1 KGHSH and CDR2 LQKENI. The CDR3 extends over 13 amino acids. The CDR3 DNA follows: TGTGCCAGCTCACCACGACAGATCTATGGCTACACCTTC. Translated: CASSPRQIYGYTF.

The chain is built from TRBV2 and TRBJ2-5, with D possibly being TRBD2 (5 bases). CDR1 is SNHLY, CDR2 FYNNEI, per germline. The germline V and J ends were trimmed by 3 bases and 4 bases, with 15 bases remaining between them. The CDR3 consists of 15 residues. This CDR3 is CASSDWGSAGETQYF. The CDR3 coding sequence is TGTGCCAGCAGTGACTGGGGTTCGGCGGGAGAGACCCAGTACTTC.

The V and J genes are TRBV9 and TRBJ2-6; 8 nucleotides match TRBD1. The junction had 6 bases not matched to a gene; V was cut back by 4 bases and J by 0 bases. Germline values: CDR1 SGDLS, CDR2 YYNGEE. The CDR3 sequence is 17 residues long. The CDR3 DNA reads TGTGCCAGCAGCTCGGGGACAGGTTTCTCTGGGGCCAACGTCCTGACTTTC. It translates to CASSSGTGFSGANVLTF.

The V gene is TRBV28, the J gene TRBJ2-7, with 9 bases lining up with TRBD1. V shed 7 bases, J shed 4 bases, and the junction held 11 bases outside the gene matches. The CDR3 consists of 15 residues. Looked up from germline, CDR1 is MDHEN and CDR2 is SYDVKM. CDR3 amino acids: CASTTNRGLNYEQYF. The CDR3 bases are TGTGCCAGCACCACAAACAGGGGGCTAAATTACGAGCAGTACTTC.

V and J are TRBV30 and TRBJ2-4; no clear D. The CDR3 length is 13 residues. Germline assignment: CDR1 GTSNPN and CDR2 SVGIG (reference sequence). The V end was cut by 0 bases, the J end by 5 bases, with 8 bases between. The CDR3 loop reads CAWSVDLQNIQYF. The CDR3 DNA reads TGTGCCTGGAGTGTCGACTTACAAAACATTCAGTACTTC. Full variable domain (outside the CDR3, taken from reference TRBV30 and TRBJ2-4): SQTIHQWPATLVQPVGSPLSLECTVEGTSNPNLYWYRQAAGRGLQLLFYSVGIGQISSEVPQNLSASRPQDRQFILSSKKLLLSDSGFYLCAWSVDLQNIQYFGAGTRLSVL.

The CDR3 spells CASSVGTGDYGYTF. CDR3 DNA sequence: TGTGCCAGCAGCGTAGGGACAGGGGACTATGGCTACACCTTC. This sequence joins TRBV9 and TRBJ1-2; 9 bases line up with TRBD1. The CDR3 is made up of 14 amino acids. V lost 0 bases to trimming and J lost 3 bases; unmatched junction nucleotides: 0. Germline CDR1 SGDLS, CDR2 YYNGEE.

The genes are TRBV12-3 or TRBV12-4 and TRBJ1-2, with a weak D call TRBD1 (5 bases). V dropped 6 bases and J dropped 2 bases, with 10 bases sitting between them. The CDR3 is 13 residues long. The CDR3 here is CASRTAGNYGYTF. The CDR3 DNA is TGTGCCAGCAGGACAGCGGGAAACTATGGCTACACCTTC.

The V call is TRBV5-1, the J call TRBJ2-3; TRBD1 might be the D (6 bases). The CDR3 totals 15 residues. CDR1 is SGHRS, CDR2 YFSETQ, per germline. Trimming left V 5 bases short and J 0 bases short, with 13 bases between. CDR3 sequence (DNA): TGCGCCAGCAGTACCGGGACAACTAGCACAGATACGCAGTATTTT. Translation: CASSTGTTSTDTQYF.

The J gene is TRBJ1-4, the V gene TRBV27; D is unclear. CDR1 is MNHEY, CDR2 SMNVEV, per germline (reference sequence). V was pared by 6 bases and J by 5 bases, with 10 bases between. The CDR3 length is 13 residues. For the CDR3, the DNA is TGTGCCAGCAGCTACAGTGACAATGAAAAACTGTTTTTT. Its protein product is CASSYSDNEKLFF.

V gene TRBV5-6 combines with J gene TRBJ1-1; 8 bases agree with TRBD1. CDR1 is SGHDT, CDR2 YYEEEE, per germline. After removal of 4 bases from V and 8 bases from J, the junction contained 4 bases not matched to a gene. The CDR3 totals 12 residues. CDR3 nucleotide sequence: TGTGCCAGCAGCCCCGGGGACAGGGAAGCTTTCTTT. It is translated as CASSPGDREAFF.

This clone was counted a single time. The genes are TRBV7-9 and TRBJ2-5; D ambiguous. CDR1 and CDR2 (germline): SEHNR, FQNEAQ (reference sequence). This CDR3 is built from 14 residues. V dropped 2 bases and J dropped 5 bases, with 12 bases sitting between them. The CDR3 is CASSLSYLEETQYF. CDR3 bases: TGTGCCAGCAGCTTATCTTATTTGGAGGAGACCCAGTACTTC.

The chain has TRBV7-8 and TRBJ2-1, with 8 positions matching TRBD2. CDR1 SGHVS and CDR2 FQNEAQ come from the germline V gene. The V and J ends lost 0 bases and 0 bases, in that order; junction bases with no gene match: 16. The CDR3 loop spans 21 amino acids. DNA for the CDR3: TGTGCCAGCAGCTTAGCCCGAGCTGGCGGGAGGCCCTATTTCTCCTACAATGAGCAGTTCTTC. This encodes CASSLARAGGRPYFSYNEQFF.